A single sample gave rise to the 24 T cell receptor beta chains below, sequenced in a study of blood T cell repertoires in COVID-19. Generated by immunoSEQ multiplex PCR, the TCRdb table keeps only in-frame clones and is missing some. The sample carries roughly 93,000 clones, 87% recorded once. The sample was peripheral blood. These receptors originate from a human donor in a cohort sampled during active COVID-19.

With regard to this clone: The DNA is left out, because the CDR3 cannot be placed on it with certainty; the CDR3 is given as TCRdb lists it. The V gene is TRBV19, the J gene TRBJ2-7; TRBD1, as called in the table, went unchecked against the DNA. The CDR3 has 14 residues if both end residues are counted. Germline V gives CDR1 LNHDA, CDR2 SQIVND (reference sequence). The CDR3 here is CASTSDRGSVEQYF.

This clone was found once. The V gene is TRBV7-9, the J gene TRBJ2-3; D is ambiguous. V was shortened by 5 bases and J by 6 bases, with 15 bases between the two germline ends. The CDR3 sequence is 14 residues long. Germline V gene sequence: CDR1 SEHNR, CDR2 FQNEAQ (reference sequence). CDR3 sequence: CASSPLARFDTQYF. Here the CDR3 DNA reads TGTGCCAGCAGCCCACTGGCCAGGTTTGATACGCAGTATTTT.

The rearrangement uses TRBV7-6 and TRBJ2-2; 11 nucleotides line up with TRBD2. V gave up 8 bases and J gave up 6 bases; unmatched junction bases: 11. The CDR3 covers 16 residues. The V gene's germline CDR1 is SGHVS and CDR2 FNYEAQ. This CDR3 reads CASRRSSGRAPGELFF. Here the CDR3 DNA reads TGTGCCAGCCGAAGAAGTAGCGGGAGGGCCCCCGGGGAGCTGTTTTTT.

CDR3 residues: CASSAGLAGATEQFF. In DNA, the CDR3 is TGTGCCAGCAGCGCCGGACTAGCGGGAGCCACTGAGCAGTTCTTC. The genes are TRBV9 and TRBJ2-1, with TRBD2 matching 13 bases. The CDR3 consists of 15 residues. Unmatched junction bases numbered 6, after V lost 3 bases and J lost 9 bases. Germline V gene sequence: CDR1 SGDLS, CDR2 YYNGEE.

This sequence joins TRBV7-2 and TRBJ1-1, with a possible D match to TRBD1 (5 bases). The CDR3 has 13 amino acids. CDR1 and CDR2 from the germline V gene are SGHTA and FQGNSA. V gave up 1 base and J gave up 5 bases, with 8 bases separating them. This chain's CDR3 is CASSLGGGTEAFF. CDR3 coding DNA: TGTGCCAGCAGCTTAGGGGGGGGGACTGAAGCTTTCTTT.

The genes are TRBV5-1 and TRBJ2-2; TRBD2 matches 10 bases. Trimming removed 2 bases from V and 6 bases from J; junction bases left unmatched: 13. In germline, CDR1 is SGHRS, CDR2 YFSETQ. The CDR3 spans 18 residues. The CDR3 bases are TGCGCCAGCAGCTTAAGTACCCTAGCGGGAGTGGCGTCCGGGGAGCTGTTTTTT. Amino acids: CASSLSTLAGVASGELFF.

The V gene is TRBV30, the J gene TRBJ1-1; D might be TRBD1 (5 bases). Germline V gives CDR1 GTSNPN, CDR2 SVGIG (reference sequence). CDR3 size: 15 residues. V lost 2 bases and J lost 4, with 17 bases in between. CDR3 nucleotides: TGTGCCTGGAGTCCGCTGGGGGGGTCACTCACTGAAGCTTTCTTT. It encodes CAWSPLGGSLTEAFF.

J is TRBJ2-3 and V is TRBV5-1; TRBD1 might be the D (5 bases). The CDR3 has 14 residues. Germline V gene sequence: CDR1 SGHRS, CDR2 YFSETQ. V was pared by 0 bases and J by 0 bases, with 5 bases between. CDR3 coding DNA: TGCGCCAGCAGCTTGGAGGGGAGCACAGATACGCAGTATTTT. As protein: CASSLEGSTDTQYF. Supplemented by reference TRBV5-1 and TRBJ2-3, the full variable domain reads KAGVTQTPRYLIKTRGQQVTLSCSPISGHRSVSWYQQTPGQGLQFLFEYFSETQRNKGNFPGRFSGRQFSNSRSEMNVSTLELGDSALYLCASSLEGSTDTQYFGPGTRLTVL.

The J gene is TRBJ2-3, the V gene TRBV12-3 or TRBV12-4; TRBD1 agrees at 8 bases. CDR3 length equals 13 residues. The ends lost 0 bases at V and 8 bases at J; junction bases unmatched: 1. The CDR3 DNA reads TGTGCCAGCAGTTTAGCACAGGGGGGTACGCAGTATTTT. Its translation: CASSLAQGGTQYF.

J is TRBJ1-1 and V is TRBV20-1, with 9 bases fitting TRBD1. CDR1 and CDR2 from the germline V gene are DFQATT and SNEGSKA (reference sequence). The CDR3 loop spans 14 amino acids. J gave up 4 bases and V 3 bases, and 6 bases lay outside the gene matches. The CDR3 loop reads CSASRGQGVTEAFF. The CDR3 nucleotides read TGCAGTGCTAGTCGGGGACAGGGTGTCACTGAAGCTTTCTTT.

The chain carries TRBV9 and TRBJ1-6; 8 nucleotides align to TRBD1. From germline, CDR1 is SGDLS and CDR2 YYNGEE. The CDR3 is 15 amino acids. With V trimmed by 3 bases and J by 8 bases, 7 bases remained unmatched. The CDR3 DNA sequence: TGTGCCAGCAGCGCTGGACAGGGCGAAGATTCACCCCTCCACTTT. It encodes CASSAGQGEDSPLHF.

This rearrangement joins TRBV12-3 or TRBV12-4 to TRBJ1-2; D might be TRBD1 (5 bases). This CDR3 comprises 13 residues. Trimming removed 6 bases at V and 3 bases at J, with 11 bases between. The CDR3 is CASRPGGDYGYTF. DNA for the CDR3: TGTGCCAGCAGGCCCGGGGGTGACTATGGCTACACCTTC.

The chain carries TRBV5-1 and TRBJ2-1; 7 nucleotides agree with TRBD2. The V gene end was trimmed by 1 base and the J gene end by 9 bases; junction bases not matched to a gene: 13. CDR3 size: 16 residues. Germline assignment: CDR1 SGHRS and CDR2 YFSETQ. For the CDR3, the DNA is TGCGCCAGCAGCTTGTCCTGGGCGGGAGAAACGGGTGAGCAGTTCTTC. Its translation is CASSLSWAGETGEQFF.

The CDR3 DNA follows: TGTGCCAGCAGTTTAACCGAACCGGGACTAGCGTACTTCCAAGAGACCCAGTACTTC. Protein: CASSLTEPGLAYFQETQYF. The chain employs TRBV28 and TRBJ2-5; 10 bases align to TRBD2. CDR1 and CDR2 (germline): MDHEN, SYDVKM. This CDR3 comprises 19 residues. The J segment lost 1 base and the V segment lost 2 bases, leaving 13 bases of the junction unmatched.

The V and J genes are TRBV11-3 and TRBJ2-7, with a possible D match to TRBD1 (5 bases). V lost 5 bases to trimming and J lost 3 bases, with 14 bases between them. CDR1 and CDR2 (germline): SGHNT, YENEEA. This CDR3 has 14 amino acids. The CDR3 coding sequence is TGTGCCAGCAGCCAAGGCCCAGGGATCTACGAGCAGTACTTC. This sequence encodes CASSQGPGIYEQYF.

This chain links TRBV11-2 with TRBJ2-2; 7 positions agree with TRBD1. The CDR3 totals 14 residues. Looked up from germline, CDR1 is SGHAT and CDR2 is FQNNGV. V was pared by 5 bases and J by 1 base, with 1 base of the junction left unmatched. The CDR3, as DNA: TGTGCCAGCAGCCGGACAGGGAACACCGGGGAGCTGTTTTTT. This encodes CASSRTGNTGELFF.

V and J are TRBV7-9 and TRBJ2-5, with D perhaps matching TRBD1 (6 bases). This CDR3 contains 16 residues. Between the trimmed V and J ends, which lost 5 bases and 5 bases, there was a span of 21 bases. Germline V lookup: CDR1 SEHNR, CDR2 FQNEAQ (reference sequence). The CDR3 protein is CASSPASRGRSETQYF. The CDR3 nucleotides read TGTGCCAGCAGCCCTGCTAGCAGGGGCAGATCGGAGACCCAGTACTTC.

The chain carries TRBV5-6 and TRBJ1-5; weak D call: TRBD1 (6 bases). This CDR3 has 14 amino acids. Germline assignment: CDR1 SGHDT and CDR2 YYEEEE. V shed 2 bases and J shed 6 bases, with 12 bases lying between them. In nucleotides, the CDR3 is TGTGCCAGCAGCTTAGGGGGGGCGGGTCAGCCCCAGCATTTT. Its protein product is CASSLGGAGQPQHF.

V usage is TRBV5-1 and J usage is TRBJ2-4, with D perhaps TRBD2 (6 bases). CDR3 length: 15 amino acids. Germline CDR1 reads SGHRS; CDR2 reads YFSETQ. V lost 4 bases and J lost 0, with 11 bases in between. The chain's CDR3 is CASSVGTLAKNIQYF. CDR3 sequence (DNA): TGCGCCAGCAGCGTCGGGACTTTAGCCAAAAACATTCAGTACTTC.

The V gene is TRBV29-1, the J gene TRBJ2-3; D uncertain. Trimming took 1 base from V and 3 from J, leaving 11 bases between them. The CDR3 is 14 amino acids. The germline CDR1 and CDR2 sequences are SQVTM and ANQGSEA. The CDR3 is CSVEGAKETDTQYF. CDR3 DNA: TGCAGCGTTGAAGGAGCGAAAGAGACAGATACGCAGTATTTT.

The rearrangement joins TRBV10-1 to TRBJ2-3; maybe TRBD2 (5 bases). Germline CDR1 WNHNN, CDR2 SYGVQD (reference sequence). This CDR3 is 16 amino acids long. Trimming took 5 bases from V and 0 from J, leaving 15 bases between them. The CDR3 nucleotides read TGCGCCAGCAGTCCCTCCGGACGGGGAAGCACAGATACGCAGTATTTT. Protein: CASSPSGRGSTDTQYF.

The chain recombines TRBV4-1 with TRBJ2-7; possible D gene TRBD2, 6 bases. Trimming removed 0 bases at V and 3 bases at J, with 9 bases between. The CDR3 spans 14 residues. Germline CDR1 reads MGHRA; CDR2 reads YSYEKL. In DNA, the CDR3 is TGCGCCAGCAGCCAAGAGGAGGGATACTACGAGCAGTACTTC. Translation: CASSQEEGYYEQYF.

The V and J genes are TRBV7-9 and TRBJ1-1; D not resolved. Germline CDR1 and CDR2: SEHNR and FQNEAQ (reference sequence). V was pared by 1 base and J by 3 bases, with 12 bases between. CDR3 length: 15 amino acids. The DNA for the CDR3 is TGTGCCAGCAGCTTAGGCTCGGGTGTGGACACTGAAGCTTTCTTT. Translated: CASSLGSGVDTEAFF.

The J gene is TRBJ1-5, the V gene TRBV2; 7 nucleotides align to TRBD1. Germline CDR1 reads SNHLY; CDR2 reads FYNNEI. This CDR3 is built from 14 residues. V was clipped by 8 bases and J by 3 bases; unmatched bases: 7. CDR3 loop: CASGAGQINQPQHF. The CDR3, as DNA: TGTGCCAGCGGGGCGGGACAGATCAATCAGCCCCAGCATTTT.